Shown below are 23 T cell receptor beta chains from a single sample sequenced in a study of cytomegalovirus exposure and HLA in healthy donors. This PCR relied on a set of 60 Vbeta primers and 13 Jbeta primers. Generated by immunoSEQ multiplex PCR, the TCRdb table keeps only in-frame clones and is missing some. Of roughly 90,000 clones in the sample, 75% to 85% were seen once. What was sequenced was PBMCs. These receptors all stem from a young man in good health and CMV-seropositive.

The chain couples TRBV10-1 to TRBJ2-7, with 8 bases fitting TRBD1. The CDR3 contains 17 residues. In germline, CDR1 is WNHNN, CDR2 SYGVQD (reference sequence). V shed 5 bases, J shed 4 bases, and the junction held 16 bases outside the gene matches. CDR3 bases: TGCGCCAGCAGTAATATCACAGGGGGAATCCTCAATTACGAGCAGTACTTC. This sequence encodes CASSNITGGILNYEQYF.

This clone has just one count. The chain has TRBV5-4 and TRBJ2-7, with 7 bases identical to TRBD2. With V trimmed by 2 bases and J by 3 bases, 8 bases remained unmatched. CDR3 length: 15 residues. Per germline, CDR1 SGHNT and CDR2 YYREEE (reference sequence). The CDR3 region has the DNA TGTGCCAGCAGCTTCGGAACTAGCGTAAACTACGAGCAGTACTTC. It codes for CASSFGTSVNYEQYF.

This clone was detected a few times. CDR3 DNA: TGTGCCAGCAGCCCTATAGCGGGAGGGCCCTCCGATGAGCAGTTCTTC. This encodes CASSPIAGGPSDEQFF. The chain employs TRBV5-4 and TRBJ2-1; TRBD2 matches 11 bases. CDR1 SGHNT and CDR2 YYREEE come from the germline V gene (reference sequence). CDR3 length: 16 residues. V lost 4 bases to trimming and J lost 8 bases; unmatched junction nucleotides: 11.

V usage is TRBV4-2 and J usage is TRBJ2-3, with 10 bases matching TRBD2. The junction had 2 bases not matched to a gene; V was cut back by 4 bases and J by 1 base. The CDR3 has 15 residues. Germline V gives CDR1 LGHNA, CDR2 YNFKEQ. The CDR3 protein is CASSLGLAGTDTQYF. The DNA of the CDR3 is TGTGCCAGCAGCCTCGGACTAGCGGGCACAGATACGCAGTATTTT.

This chain links TRBV18 with TRBJ2-1, with 8 bases lining up with TRBD2. V dropped 6 bases and J dropped 8; count of bases not matched to a gene: 15. Germline CDR1 and CDR2: KGHSH and LQKENI. The CDR3 is 16 amino acids. The CDR3 sequence is CASSPGLAIEDDEQFF. The CDR3 coding sequence is TGTGCCAGCTCCCCAGGACTAGCAATAGAGGACGATGAGCAGTTCTTC.

The gene calls are TRBV18 and TRBJ2-1, with 7 bases matching TRBD1. The CDR3 has 16 amino acids. Looked up from germline, CDR1 is KGHSH and CDR2 is LQKENI. V shed 5 bases and J 2 bases; nucleotides not matched to a gene: 9. The CDR3 is CASSRQTGPPYNEQFF. For the CDR3, the DNA is TGTGCCAGCTCAAGACAGACAGGGCCCCCCTACAATGAGCAGTTCTTC.

The V and J genes are TRBV15 and TRBJ1-6; the match to TRBD1 covers 7 bases. V shed 3 bases and J 1 base; nucleotides not matched to a gene: 3. The CDR3 extends over 16 amino acids. The germline gives CDR1 LNHNV, CDR2 YYDKDF (reference sequence). CDR3 loop: CATSSRGISYNSPLHF. CDR3 nucleotides: TGTGCCACCAGCAGCAGGGGGATTTCCTATAATTCACCCCTCCACTTT.

The chain carries TRBV5-1 and TRBJ2-5; 7 bases fit TRBD1. This CDR3 region has 14 residues. Germline CDR1 is SGHRS and CDR2 is YFSETQ. J was trimmed by 4 bases and V by 0 bases; bases with no gene match: 3. This CDR3 is CASSLGGTAETQYF. Here the CDR3 DNA reads TGCGCCAGCAGCTTGGGAGGGACAGCAGAGACCCAGTACTTC.

Points on this clone: Within the sample, other DNA sequences also encode this same CDR3. The V and J genes are TRBV28 and TRBJ1-2, with a tentative D call TRBD1 (5 bases). There are 13 residues in the CDR3. CDR1 and CDR2 (germline): MDHEN, SYDVKM. V was pared by 5 bases and J by 0 bases, with 7 bases between. CDR3: CASSPGSNYGYTF. The CDR3 coding sequence is TGTGCCAGCAGTCCAGGGTCTAACTATGGCTACACCTTC.

The CDR3 DNA sequence: TGTGCCAGCAGCTACTGGACAGGGTTGGGTAGCAATCAGCCCCAGCATTTT. This sequence encodes CASSYWTGLGSNQPQHF. The chain couples TRBV7-2 to TRBJ1-5; 8 bases line up with TRBD1. The CDR3 has 17 residues. J gave up 0 bases and V 4 bases, and 8 bases lay outside the gene matches. CDR1 and CDR2 (germline): SGHTA, FQGNSA. The complete variable domain, with remaining parts taken from reference TRBV7-2 and TRBJ1-5, reads GAGVSQSPSNKVTEKGKDVELRCDPISGHTALYWYRQSLGQGLEFLIYFQGNSAPDKSGLPSDRFSAERTGGSVSTLTIQRTQQEDSAVYLCASSYWTGLGSNQPQHFGDGTRLSIL.

The rearrangement links TRBV9 to TRBJ1-2; D ambiguous. Deletions cut 2 bases from V and 2 bases from J, with 7 bases between. The germline gives CDR1 SGDLS, CDR2 YYNGEE. This CDR3 region has 13 residues. Written as DNA, the CDR3 is TGTGCCAGCAGCGTTGGAGGGAACTATGGCTACACCTTC. The encoded protein is CASSVGGNYGYTF.

V usage is TRBV28 and J usage is TRBJ2-1, with a weak D call TRBD1 (6 bases). The CDR3 extends over 17 amino acids. Trimming left V 5 bases short and J 6 bases short, with 23 bases between. From germline, CDR1 is MDHEN and CDR2 SYDVKM. CDR3 protein: CASSPRTATDAGNEQFF. In DNA form, the CDR3 reads TGTGCCAGCAGTCCTAGGACAGCGACTGATGCTGGCAATGAGCAGTTCTTC.

The V call is TRBV19, the J call TRBJ2-3; 10 bases map to TRBD2. The V gene's germline CDR1 is LNHDA and CDR2 SQIVND (reference sequence). Trimming cost V 3 bases and J 6 bases; bases outside gene matches: 3. The CDR3 has 14 residues. For the CDR3, the DNA is TGTGCCAGTAGTATCGGACTAGCGGCGGATACGCAGTATTTT. This gives the protein CASSIGLAADTQYF.

The rearrangement links TRBV18 to TRBJ1-2, with TRBD1 identical over 7 bases. CDR1 KGHSH and CDR2 LQKENI come from the germline V gene. The CDR3 has 14 residues. The V gene end was trimmed by 3 bases and the J gene end by 5 bases; junction bases not matched to a gene: 6. CDR3 in DNA: TGTGCCAGCTCACCTGGGGACAGAGAGTATGGCTACACCTTC. The encoded protein is CASSPGDREYGYTF.

V gene TRBV18 combines with J gene TRBJ1-1; TRBD1 matches 8 bases. Germline-derived CDR1 and CDR2 are KGHSH and LQKENI. The CDR3 covers 14 residues. V gave up 8 bases and J gave up 4 bases; unmatched junction bases: 9. The chain's CDR3 is CASRSGGRGTEAFF. The CDR3 region has the DNA TGTGCCAGCCGATCAGGGGGCAGAGGCACTGAAGCTTTCTTT. Based on the CDR3 plus reference TRBV18 and TRBJ1-1, the full variable domain is NAGVMQNPRHLVRRRGQEARLRCSPMKGHSHVYWYRQLPEEGLKFMVYLQKENIIDESGMPKERFSAEFPKEGPSILRIQQVVRGDSAAYFCASRSGGRGTEAFFGQGTRLTVV.

This clone came up once. The identical CDR3 is also encoded by other nucleotide sequences in the sample. Here the CDR3 reads CASSPGLADSYEQYF. The CDR3 DNA reads TGCGCCAGCAGCCCGGGACTGGCGGACTCCTACGAGCAGTACTTC. V and J are TRBV4-3 and TRBJ2-7; D perhaps matches TRBD2 (6 bases). V lost 4 bases and J lost 0, with 13 bases in between. CDR3 length: 15 residues. Germline CDR1 LGHNA, CDR2 YSLEER.

The chain is built from TRBV30 and TRBJ1-4; D uncertain. V lost 3 bases and J lost 7, with 15 bases in between. The germline gives CDR1 GTSNPN, CDR2 SVGIG (reference sequence). There are 14 residues in the CDR3. CDR3 in DNA: TGTGCCTGGAGCCCGGGGAGGGTGGGTGAAAAACTGTTTTTT. Translation gives CAWSPGRVGEKLFF.

The CDR3 is CASSHGLAANTGELFF. As DNA, the CDR3 is TGCGCCAGCAGCCATGGGCTAGCGGCTAACACCGGGGAGCTGTTTTTT. The chain joins TRBV4-1 to TRBJ2-2; 7 positions match TRBD2. This CDR3 has 16 amino acids. Per germline, CDR1 MGHRA and CDR2 YSYEKL. V shed 3 bases, J shed 2 bases, and the junction held 6 bases outside the gene matches.

The gene calls are TRBV7-2 and TRBJ2-5; TRBD2 aligns across 16 bases. This CDR3 is 20 amino acids long. V lost 0 bases and J lost 1; bases outside the gene matches: 8. Germline V gene data show CDR1 as SGHTA and CDR2 as FQGNSA. CDR3 DNA: TGTGCCAGCAGCTTAGCCCCACCGGGACTAGCGGGAGGGCCCCAAGAGACCCAGTACTTC. Translating gives CASSLAPPGLAGGPQETQYF.

There are a few counts of this clone. In DNA, the CDR3 is TGCGCCAGCAGCCATAGGGTTCCCGGGACAGGCATACCCTACGAGCAGTACTTC. It encodes CASSHRVPGTGIPYEQYF. This chain uses TRBV4-1 with TRBJ2-7; the match to TRBD1 covers 8 bases. CDR3 length: 18 residues. The germline V gene encodes CDR1 MGHRA and CDR2 YSYEKL. The junction had 15 bases not matched to a gene; V was cut back by 3 bases and J by 2 bases.

This chain uses TRBV4-3 with TRBJ2-7; a weak D match, TRBD2 (5 bases). The CDR3 covers 15 residues. Germline values: CDR1 LGHNA, CDR2 YSLEER. V lost 0 bases to trimming and J lost 7 bases, with 16 bases between them. CDR3 sequence (DNA): TGCGCCAGCAGCCAAGAAGTAGGAGCGGATGGGGAGCAGTACTTC. This sequence encodes CASSQEVGADGEQYF.

The V call is TRBV15, the J call TRBJ1-5; no reliable D call. The V and J ends lost 0 bases and 4 bases respectively, with 4 bases between them. Germline V CDR1 and CDR2: LNHNV, YYDKDF (reference sequence). The CDR3 length is 13 residues. The CDR3 region has the DNA TGTGCCACCAGCAGAGAGAGGAATCAGCCCCAGCATTTT. Amino acid sequence: CATSRERNQPQHF.

This rearrangement joins TRBV28 to TRBJ2-1, with 7 bases that match TRBD2. The CDR3 is 15 amino acids. V lost 6 bases, J lost 0 bases, and 5 bases stayed unmatched. Germline CDR1 and CDR2: MDHEN and SYDVKM. The CDR3 DNA is TGTGCCAGCAGGCCGGGCGGGGGCTCCTACAATGAGCAGTTCTTC. This codes for CASRPGGGSYNEQFF. Combining the CDR3 with reference TRBV28 and TRBJ2-1 gives the whole variable domain DVKVTQSSRYLVKRTGEKVFLECVQDMDHENMFWYRQDPGLGLRLIYFSYDVKMKEKGDIPEGYSVSREKKERFSLILESASTNQTSMYLCASRPGGGSYNEQFFGPGTRLTVL.